Sequencing of this TCR beta chain was carried out in a study of molecular identifiers for immune sequencing clone quantification. Study findings and constraints: Some 970,000 naive cells reportedly did not prevent detection of spiked Jurkat TCR RNA from one cell. Among effectors, clones above 20 RNA copies held over 97% of molecules; among naive cells, under 1%.

One entry per CDR3 protein results from TCRdb running MiXCR on the PCR reads. Of approximately 93,000 distinct CDR3 sequences in the sample, 20% to 30% are singletons; the top ten hold roughly 0.8%. In its sample, this clonotype was seen once. Its specificity is not known. One end of the junction does not line up with germline, which may come from a read error. CDR3 length: 14 residues. Investigators produced naive CD8 libraries from around 20,000 to 1,000,000 sorted cells, drawing on 10%, 30% or 50% RNA. Naive CD8 T cells were FACS-sorted by CD8+CD4-CCR7+CD45RA+ markers. The chain is built from TRBV12-3 or TRBV12-4 and TRBJ2-3; the D is unclear. The sequenced sample was naive CD8+ T cells from blood, with Jurkat cell RNA spiked in. Subset: FACS-sorted CD8+CD4-CCR7+CD45RA+ naive T cells. The receptor was derived from a human donor in good health. Some libraries in this study had Jurkat cell RNA spiked in. This CDR3 is CANSGPLSTDTQYF. CDR3 DNA: TGTGCCAACAGTGGGCCACTTAGCACAGATACGCAGTATTTT.